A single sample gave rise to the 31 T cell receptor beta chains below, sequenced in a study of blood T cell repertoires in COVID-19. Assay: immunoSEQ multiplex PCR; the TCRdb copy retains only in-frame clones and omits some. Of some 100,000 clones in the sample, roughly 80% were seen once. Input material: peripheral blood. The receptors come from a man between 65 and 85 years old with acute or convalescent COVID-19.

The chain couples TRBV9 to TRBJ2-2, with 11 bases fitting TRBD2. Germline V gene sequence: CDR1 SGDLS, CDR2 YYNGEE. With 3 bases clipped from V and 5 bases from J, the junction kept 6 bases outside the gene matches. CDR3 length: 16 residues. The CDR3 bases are TGTGCCAGCAGCGCATTGACTAGCGGGAAAACCGGGGAGCTGTTTTTT. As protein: CASSALTSGKTGELFF.

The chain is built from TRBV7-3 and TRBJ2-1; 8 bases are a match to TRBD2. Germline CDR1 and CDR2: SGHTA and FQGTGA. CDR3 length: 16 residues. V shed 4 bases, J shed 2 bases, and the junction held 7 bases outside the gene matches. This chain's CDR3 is CASSYTGGPTYNEQFF. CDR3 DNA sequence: TGTGCCAGCAGCTATACGGGGGGGCCTACCTACAATGAGCAGTTCTTC.

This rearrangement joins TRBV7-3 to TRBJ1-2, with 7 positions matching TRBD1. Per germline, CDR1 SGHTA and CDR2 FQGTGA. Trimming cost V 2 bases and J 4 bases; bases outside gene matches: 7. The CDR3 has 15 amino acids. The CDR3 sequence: CASSLGPGQSYGYTF. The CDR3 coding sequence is TGTGCCAGCAGCTTAGGACCGGGACAGAGCTATGGCTACACCTTC.

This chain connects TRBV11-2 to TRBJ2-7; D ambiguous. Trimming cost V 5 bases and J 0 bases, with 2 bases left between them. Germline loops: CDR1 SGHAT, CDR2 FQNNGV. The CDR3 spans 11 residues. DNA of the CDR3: TGTGCCAGCAGCCACTCCTACGAGCAGTACTTC. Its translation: CASSHSYEQYF.

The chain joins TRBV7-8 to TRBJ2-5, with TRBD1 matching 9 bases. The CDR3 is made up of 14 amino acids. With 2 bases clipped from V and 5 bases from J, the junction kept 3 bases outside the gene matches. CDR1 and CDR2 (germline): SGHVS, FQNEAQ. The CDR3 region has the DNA TGTGCCAGCAGCTTACGGGACAGGGCGGAGACCCAGTACTTC. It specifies CASSLRDRAETQYF.

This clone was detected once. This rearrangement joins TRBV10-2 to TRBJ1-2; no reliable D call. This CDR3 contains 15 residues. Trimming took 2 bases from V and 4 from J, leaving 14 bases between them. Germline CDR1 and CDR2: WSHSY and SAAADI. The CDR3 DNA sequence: TGCGCCAGCAGTGAGGCCCCAATCGGCGGCTATGGCTACACCTTC. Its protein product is CASSEAPIGGYGYTF.

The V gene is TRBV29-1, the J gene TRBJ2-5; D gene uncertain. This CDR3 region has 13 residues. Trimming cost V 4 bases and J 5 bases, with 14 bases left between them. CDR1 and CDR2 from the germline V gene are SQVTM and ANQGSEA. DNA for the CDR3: TGCAGCGTTGTCGCCAGTCTCGGGGAGACCCAGTACTTC. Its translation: CSVVASLGETQYF.

The CDR3 protein is CASSLGGSYNEQFF. Here the CDR3 DNA reads TGTGCCAGTTCATTGGGGGGCTCCTACAATGAGCAGTTCTTC. This chain joins TRBV6-5 and TRBJ2-1; tentatively, D is TRBD2 (6 bases). Trimming took off 9 bases at V and 0 bases at J, with 12 bases between the two ends. In germline, CDR1 is MNHEY, CDR2 SVGAGI. The CDR3 consists of 14 residues.

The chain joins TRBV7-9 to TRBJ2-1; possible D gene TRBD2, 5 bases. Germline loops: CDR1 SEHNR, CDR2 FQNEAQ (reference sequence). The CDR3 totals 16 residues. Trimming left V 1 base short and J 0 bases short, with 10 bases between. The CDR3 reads CASSLGLANSYNEQFF. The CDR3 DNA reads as TGTGCCAGCAGCTTAGGATTAGCGAACTCCTACAATGAGCAGTTCTTC.

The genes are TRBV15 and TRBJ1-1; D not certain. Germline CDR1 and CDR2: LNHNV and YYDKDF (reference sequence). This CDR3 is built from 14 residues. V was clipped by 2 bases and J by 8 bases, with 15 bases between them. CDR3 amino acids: CATSRRDGRREAFF. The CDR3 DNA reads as TGTGCCACCAGCAGACGAGACGGGCGGAGGGAAGCTTTCTTT. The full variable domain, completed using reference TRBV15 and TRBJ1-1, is DAMVIQNPRYQVTQFGKPVTLSCSQTLNHNVMYWYQQKSSQAPKLLFHYYDKDFNNEADTPDNFQSRRPNTSFCFLDIRSPGLGDTAMYLCATSRRDGRREAFFGQGTRLTVV.

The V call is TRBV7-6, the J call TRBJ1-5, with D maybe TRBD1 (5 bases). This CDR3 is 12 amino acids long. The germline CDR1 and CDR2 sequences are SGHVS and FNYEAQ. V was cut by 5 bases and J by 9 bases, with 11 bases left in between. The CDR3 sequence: CASSPPGGPQHF. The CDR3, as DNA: TGTGCCAGCAGCCCCCCGGGGGGGCCCCAGCATTTT.

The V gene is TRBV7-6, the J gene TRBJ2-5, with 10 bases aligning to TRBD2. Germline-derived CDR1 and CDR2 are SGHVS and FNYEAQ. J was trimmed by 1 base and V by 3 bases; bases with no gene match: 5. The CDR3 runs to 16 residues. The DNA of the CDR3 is TGTGCCAGCAGCTTGGGGCTAGCGGGGGCCCAAGAGACCCAGTACTTC. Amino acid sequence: CASSLGLAGAQETQYF.

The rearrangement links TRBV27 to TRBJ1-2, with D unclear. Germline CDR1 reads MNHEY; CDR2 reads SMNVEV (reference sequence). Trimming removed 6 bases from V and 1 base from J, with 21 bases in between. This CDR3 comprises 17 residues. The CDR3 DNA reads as TGTGCCAGCAGCCTTGCCTCTGCCAGTTCCCTTAACTATGGCTACACCTTC. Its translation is CASSLASASSLNYGYTF.

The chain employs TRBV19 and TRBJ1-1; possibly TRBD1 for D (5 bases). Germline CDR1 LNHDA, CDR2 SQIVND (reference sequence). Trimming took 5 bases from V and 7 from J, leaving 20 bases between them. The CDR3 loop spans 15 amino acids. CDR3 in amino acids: CASSSWRGAMVEAFF. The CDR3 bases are TGTGCCAGTAGTTCCTGGCGCGGGGCGATGGTTGAAGCTTTCTTT.

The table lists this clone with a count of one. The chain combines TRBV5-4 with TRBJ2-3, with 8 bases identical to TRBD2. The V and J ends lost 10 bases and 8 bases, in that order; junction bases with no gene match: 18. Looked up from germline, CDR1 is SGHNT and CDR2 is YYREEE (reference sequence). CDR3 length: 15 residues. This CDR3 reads CAGGDSGTSGLTQYF. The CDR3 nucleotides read TGTGCCGGGGGGGATAGCGGGACTTCTGGTCTTACGCAGTATTTT.

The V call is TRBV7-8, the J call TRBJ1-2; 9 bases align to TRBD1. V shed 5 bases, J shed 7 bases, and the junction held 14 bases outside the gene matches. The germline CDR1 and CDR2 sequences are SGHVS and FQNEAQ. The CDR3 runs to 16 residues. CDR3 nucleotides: TGTGCCAGCAGCCAACCGGGACAGGGAATTTACGGTGGCTACACCTTC. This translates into CASSQPGQGIYGGYTF.

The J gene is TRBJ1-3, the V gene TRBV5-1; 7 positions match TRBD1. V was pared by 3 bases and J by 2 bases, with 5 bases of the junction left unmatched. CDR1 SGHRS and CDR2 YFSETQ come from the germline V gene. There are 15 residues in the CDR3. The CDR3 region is CASSSPGTAGNTIYF. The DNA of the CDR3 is TGCGCCAGCAGCTCCCCCGGGACAGCTGGAAACACCATATATTTT.

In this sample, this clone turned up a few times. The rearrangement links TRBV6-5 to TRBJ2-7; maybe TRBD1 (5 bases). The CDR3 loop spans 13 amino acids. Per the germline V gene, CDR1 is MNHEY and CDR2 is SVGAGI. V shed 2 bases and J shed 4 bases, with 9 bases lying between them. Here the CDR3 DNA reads TGTGCCAGCAGTTACGGGGCACCGTACGAGCAGTACTTC. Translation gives CASSYGAPYEQYF.

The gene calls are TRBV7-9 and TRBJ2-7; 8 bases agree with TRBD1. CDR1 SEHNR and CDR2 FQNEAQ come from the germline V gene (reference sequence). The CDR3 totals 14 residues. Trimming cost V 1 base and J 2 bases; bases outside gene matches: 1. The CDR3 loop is CASSLGTGPYEQYF. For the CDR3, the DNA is TGTGCCAGCAGCTTAGGGACAGGGCCCTACGAGCAGTACTTC.

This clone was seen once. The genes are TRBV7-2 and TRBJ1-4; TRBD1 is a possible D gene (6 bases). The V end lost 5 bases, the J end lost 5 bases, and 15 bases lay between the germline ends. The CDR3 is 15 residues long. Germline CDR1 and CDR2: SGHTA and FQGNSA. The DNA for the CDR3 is TGTGCCAGCAGCCCGAGATCCCAGGGGAATGAAAAACTGTTTTTT. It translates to CASSPRSQGNEKLFF. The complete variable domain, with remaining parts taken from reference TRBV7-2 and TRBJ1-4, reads GAGVSQSPSNKVTEKGKDVELRCDPISGHTALYWYRQSLGQGLEFLIYFQGNSAPDKSGLPSDRFSAERTGGSVSTLTIQRTQQEDSAVYLCASSPRSQGNEKLFFGSGTQLSVL.

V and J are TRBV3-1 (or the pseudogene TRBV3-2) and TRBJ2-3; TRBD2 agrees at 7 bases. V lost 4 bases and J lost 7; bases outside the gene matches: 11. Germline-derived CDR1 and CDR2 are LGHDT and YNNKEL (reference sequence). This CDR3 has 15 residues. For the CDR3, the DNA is TGTGCCAGCAGCCCGGCTAGCGGTGGGGCGAATACGCAGTATTTT. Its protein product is CASSPASGGANTQYF.

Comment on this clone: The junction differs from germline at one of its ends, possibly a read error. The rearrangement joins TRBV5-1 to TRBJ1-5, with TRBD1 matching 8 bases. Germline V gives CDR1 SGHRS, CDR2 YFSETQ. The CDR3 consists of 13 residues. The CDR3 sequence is CASSLGQDQPQHF. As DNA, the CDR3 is TGCGCCAGTAGCTTGGGACAGGATCAGCCCCAGCATTTT.

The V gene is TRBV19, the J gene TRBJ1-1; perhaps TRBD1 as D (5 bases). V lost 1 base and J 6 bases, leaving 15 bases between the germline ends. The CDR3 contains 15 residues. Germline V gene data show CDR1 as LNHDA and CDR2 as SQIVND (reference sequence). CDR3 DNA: TGTGCCAGTAGTATAGGAATGACAGTGAAGGCTGAAGCTTTCTTT. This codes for CASSIGMTVKAEAFF.

CDR3 coding DNA: TGTGCCAGCAGCTTGACCGGGACAGGCGACTCCTACGAGCAGTACTTC. This translates into CASSLTGTGDSYEQYF. The V gene is TRBV5-4, the J gene TRBJ2-7; TRBD1 matches at 8 bases. J lost 0 bases, V lost 1 base, and 6 bases had no gene match. CDR1 and CDR2 (germline): SGHNT, YYREEE (reference sequence). This CDR3 is built from 16 residues.

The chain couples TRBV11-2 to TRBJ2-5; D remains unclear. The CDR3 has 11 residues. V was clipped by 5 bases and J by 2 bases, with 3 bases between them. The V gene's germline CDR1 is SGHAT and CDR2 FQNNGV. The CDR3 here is CASSPQETQYF. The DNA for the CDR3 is TGTGCCAGCAGCCCTCAAGAGACCCAGTACTTC. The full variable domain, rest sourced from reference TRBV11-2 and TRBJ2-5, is EAGVAQSPRYKIIEKRQSVAFWCNPISGHATLYWYQQILGQGPKLLIQFQNNGVVDDSQLPKDRFSAERLKGVDSTLKIQPAKLEDSAVYLCASSPQETQYFGPGTRLLVL.

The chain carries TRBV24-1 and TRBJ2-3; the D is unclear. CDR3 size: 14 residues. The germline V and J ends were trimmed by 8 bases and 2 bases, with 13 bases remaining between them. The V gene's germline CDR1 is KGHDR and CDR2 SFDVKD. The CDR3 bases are TGTGCCACCACCCCAAGAGATTCCACAGATACGCAGTATTTT. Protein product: CATTPRDSTDTQYF.

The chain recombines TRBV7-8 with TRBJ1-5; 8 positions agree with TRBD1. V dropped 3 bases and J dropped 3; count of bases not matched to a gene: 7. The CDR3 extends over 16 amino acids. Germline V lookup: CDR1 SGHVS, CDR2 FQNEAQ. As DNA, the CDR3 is TGTGCCAGCAGCTTGCAGGGGGCTTTTGACAATCAGCCCCAGCATTTT. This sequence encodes CASSLQGAFDNQPQHF.

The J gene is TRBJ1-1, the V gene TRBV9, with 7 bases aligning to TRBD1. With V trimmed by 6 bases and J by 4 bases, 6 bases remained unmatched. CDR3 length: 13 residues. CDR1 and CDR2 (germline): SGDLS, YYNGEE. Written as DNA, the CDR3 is TGTGCCAGCACCAAAGCAGGGGGCACTGAAGCTTTCTTT. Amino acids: CASTKAGGTEAFF. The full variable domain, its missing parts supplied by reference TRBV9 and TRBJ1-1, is DSGVTQTPKHLITATGQRVTLRCSPRSGDLSVYWYQQSLDQGLQFLIQYYNGEERAKGNILERFSAQQFPDLHSELNLSSLELGDSALYFCASTKAGGTEAFFGQGTRLTVV.

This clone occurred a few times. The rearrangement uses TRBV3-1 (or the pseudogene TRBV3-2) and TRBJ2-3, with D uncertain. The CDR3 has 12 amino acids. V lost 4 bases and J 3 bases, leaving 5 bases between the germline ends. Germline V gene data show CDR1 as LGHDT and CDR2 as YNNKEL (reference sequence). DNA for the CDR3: TGTGCCAGCAGCCGTCAAACAGATACGCAGTATTTT. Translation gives CASSRQTDTQYF.

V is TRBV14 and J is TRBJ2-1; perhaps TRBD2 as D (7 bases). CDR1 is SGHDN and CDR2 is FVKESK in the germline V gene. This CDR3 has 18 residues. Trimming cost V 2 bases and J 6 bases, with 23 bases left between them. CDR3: CASSQKLGTRGGGNEQFF. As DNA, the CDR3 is TGTGCCAGCAGCCAAAAATTGGGGACCCGGGGAGGGGGCAATGAGCAGTTCTTC.

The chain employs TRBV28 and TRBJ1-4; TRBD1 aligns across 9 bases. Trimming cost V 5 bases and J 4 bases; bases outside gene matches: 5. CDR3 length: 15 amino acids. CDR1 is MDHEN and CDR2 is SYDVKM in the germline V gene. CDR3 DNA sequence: TGTGCCAGCAGTACCCCGACAGGGGGTAATGAAAAACTGTTTTTT. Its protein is CASSTPTGGNEKLFF.